The 15 T cell receptor beta chains reported below all come from one sample, sequenced in a study of identical twins. TCRdb reanalysed the 5' RACE reads using MiXCR and keeps one entry per CDR3 protein. The profile shows roughly 240,000 distinct CDR3 sequences, 5.5% to 7% of them singletons. The sample was also linked to a second study, of yellow fever vaccine responses in identical twins.

What was sequenced was memory (CD45RO+) T cells sorted from blood. The receptors shown here come from a young woman in good health.

This clonotype was counted ten times or more. This chain uses TRBV12-3 or TRBV12-4 with TRBJ1-5; D perhaps matches TRBD1 (6 bases). The CDR3 is 15 residues long. Trimming took 3 bases from V and 3 from J, leaving 12 bases between them. In nucleotides, the CDR3 is TGTGCCAGCAGTTTTGGGGACACGGTCAATCAGCCCCAGCATTTT. This codes for CASSFGDTVNQPQHF.

Concerning this clonotype itself: A single base separates this from a much larger clone, so it may be a read error. The chain links TRBV7-9 to TRBJ2-3; a possible D gene is TRBD2 (5 bases). This CDR3 spans 14 amino acids. Looked up from germline, CDR1 is SEHNR and CDR2 is FQNEAQ (reference sequence). CDR3 sequence: CASGLAADTDTQYF. DNA for the CDR3: TGTGCCAGCGGCTTAGCAGCGGACACAGATACGCAGTATTTT. The full variable domain, in which reference TRBV7-9 and TRBJ2-3 provide the parts outside the CDR3, is DTGVSQNPRHKITKRGQNVTFRCDPISEHNRLYWYRQTLGQGPEFLTYFQNEAQLEKSRLLSDRFSAERPKGSFSTLEIQRTEQGDSAMYLCASGLAADTDTQYFGPGTRLTVL.

This clonotype has just a few counts. This chain uses TRBV5-1 with TRBJ1-1; 8 bases match TRBD1. The germline gives CDR1 SGHRS, CDR2 YFSETQ. There are 15 residues in the CDR3. With 4 bases clipped from V and 3 bases from J, the junction kept 8 bases outside the gene matches. The CDR3 region is CASSPDRELYTEAFF. The CDR3 nucleotides read TGCGCCAGCAGCCCGGACAGGGAACTCTACACTGAAGCTTTCTTT.

This clonotype was counted only a few times. The CDR3 DNA follows: TGTGCCAGCAGCTTATGGGGCAGCGGAGGCTCCTACGAGCAGTACGTC. Residues: CASSLWGSGGSYEQYV. The chain is built from TRBV7-6 and TRBJ2-7, with D possibly being TRBD1 or TRBD2 (5 bases each). The germline V gene has CDR1 SGHVS and CDR2 FNYEAQ. The length of the CDR3 is 16 residues. Trimming took off 2 bases at V and 0 bases at J, with 14 bases between the two ends.

The V call is TRBV12-3 or TRBV12-4, the J call TRBJ1-5, with D possibly TRBD1 on 5 matching bases. This CDR3 comprises 13 residues. Trimming shortened V by 3 bases and J by 10 bases, and 13 bases separated the two germline ends. The CDR3 nucleotides read TGTGCCAGCAGTTTCAAGGGGTCGGGCCCCCAGCATTTT. Translated, it gives CASSFKGSGPQHF.

This chain joins TRBV27 and TRBJ1-2; the match to TRBD1 covers 11 bases. After removal of 6 bases from V and 2 bases from J, the junction contained 2 bases not matched to a gene. This CDR3 comprises 14 residues. CDR1 MNHEY and CDR2 SMNVEV come from the germline V gene (reference sequence). The CDR3: CASRGTGGNYGYTF. DNA for the CDR3: TGTGCCAGCAGGGGGACAGGGGGGAACTATGGCTACACCTTC.

Ten or more counts support this clonotype. The chain joins TRBV12-3 or TRBV12-4 to TRBJ1-1; 9 bases map to TRBD1. The J segment lost 3 bases and the V segment lost 4 bases, leaving 3 bases of the junction unmatched. The CDR3 is 14 amino acids. The CDR3 here is CASSSTGGYTEAFF. The CDR3 region has the DNA TGTGCCAGCAGTTCCACAGGGGGCTACACTGAAGCTTTCTTT.

The CDR3 reads CASSQSLDRRYGYTF. CDR3 coding DNA: TGCGCCAGCAGCCAATCACTGGACAGACGCTATGGCTACACCTTC. The chain recombines TRBV4-1 with TRBJ1-2; a weak D match, TRBD1 (6 bases). The germline gives CDR1 MGHRA, CDR2 YSYEKL. The CDR3 loop spans 15 amino acids. Trimming removed 2 bases at V and 4 bases at J, with 14 bases between.

This chain uses TRBV25-1 with TRBJ1-1, with a tentative D call TRBD1 (6 bases). Deletions cut 4 bases from V and 3 bases from J, with 15 bases between. Germline values: CDR1 MGHDK, CDR2 SYGVNS. CDR3 length equals 15 residues. CDR3 amino acids: CASSGLTGSDTEAFF. In DNA, the CDR3 is TGTGCCAGCAGTGGACTAACAGGGAGCGACACTGAAGCTTTCTTT.

The rearrangement uses TRBV24-1 and TRBJ2-1; the match to TRBD2 covers 10 bases. Germline V gives CDR1 KGHDR, CDR2 SFDVKD. The V and J ends lost 5 bases and 4 bases, in that order; junction bases with no gene match: 13. The CDR3 consists of 18 residues. CDR3 sequence reads: CATSAGGLAGAGYNEQFF. CDR3 in DNA: TGTGCCACCAGTGCCGGCGGGCTAGCGGGAGCAGGGTACAATGAGCAGTTCTTC.

At least ten counts were recorded for this clonotype. The chain is built from TRBV7-3 and TRBJ2-7; 7 bases match TRBD2. Germline CDR1 SGHTA, CDR2 FQGTGA. The junction had 9 bases not matched to a gene; V was cut back by 3 bases and J by 4 bases. The CDR3 is 15 residues long. In nucleotides, the CDR3 is TGTGCCAGCAGCTTTGGGGCTAGCGGATTATACGAGCAGTACTTC. Its protein is CASSFGASGLYEQYF. Full variable domain (rest looked up from reference TRBV7-3 and TRBJ2-7): GAGVSQTPSNKVTEKGKYVELRCDPISGHTALYWYRQSLGQGPEFLIYFQGTGAADDSGLPNDRFFAVRPEGSVSTLKIQRTERGDSAVYLCASSFGASGLYEQYFGPGTRLTVT.

This clonotype was observed many times. The chain employs TRBV11-2 and TRBJ1-1, with TRBD1 matching over 10 bases. This CDR3 is 15 amino acids long. J gave up 6 bases and V 4 bases, and 8 bases lay outside the gene matches. Germline V gene lookup returns CDR1 SGHAT and CDR2 FQNNGV. The CDR3 loop reads CASSYRTGGSSEAFF. CDR3 nucleotide sequence: TGTGCCAGCAGCTACCGGACAGGGGGGAGTTCTGAAGCTTTCTTT.

The chain links TRBV19 to TRBJ2-1, with 10 bases aligning to TRBD2. Per the germline V gene, CDR1 is LNHDA and CDR2 is SQIVND (reference sequence). CDR3 length equals 18 residues. V shed 9 bases and J 8 bases; nucleotides not matched to a gene: 22. The CDR3 sequence: CARQLTSIPSGRRDEQFF. CDR3 nucleotides: TGTGCCAGACAGTTGACCTCTATACCTAGCGGGAGACGGGATGAGCAGTTCTTC.

The rearrangement uses TRBV7-9 and TRBJ1-3, with D hard to call. CDR1 is SEHNR, CDR2 FQNEAQ, per germline (reference sequence). V was clipped by 5 bases and J by 0 bases, with 17 bases between them. The CDR3 is made up of 17 amino acids. The CDR3: CASSPHVGESSGNTIYF. CDR3 nucleotides: TGTGCCAGCAGCCCTCACGTTGGGGAGAGCTCTGGAAACACCATATATTTT.

This clonotype was counted at least ten times. This chain links TRBV25-1 with TRBJ2-6; D is uncertain. CDR3 size: 16 residues. CDR1 MGHDK and CDR2 SYGVNS come from the germline V gene. Trimming took 3 bases from V and 0 from J, leaving 9 bases between them. CDR3 in DNA: TGTGCCAGCAGTGAGGCTATGGACTCTGGGGCCAACGTCCTGACTTTC. It codes for CASSEAMDSGANVLTF. Complete variable domain (other parts from reference TRBV25-1 and TRBJ2-6): EADIYQTPRYLVIGTGKKITLECSQTMGHDKMYWYQQDPGMELHLIHYSYGVNSTEKGDLSSESTVSRIRTEHFPLTLESARPSHTSQYLCASSEAMDSGANVLTFGAGSRLTVL.